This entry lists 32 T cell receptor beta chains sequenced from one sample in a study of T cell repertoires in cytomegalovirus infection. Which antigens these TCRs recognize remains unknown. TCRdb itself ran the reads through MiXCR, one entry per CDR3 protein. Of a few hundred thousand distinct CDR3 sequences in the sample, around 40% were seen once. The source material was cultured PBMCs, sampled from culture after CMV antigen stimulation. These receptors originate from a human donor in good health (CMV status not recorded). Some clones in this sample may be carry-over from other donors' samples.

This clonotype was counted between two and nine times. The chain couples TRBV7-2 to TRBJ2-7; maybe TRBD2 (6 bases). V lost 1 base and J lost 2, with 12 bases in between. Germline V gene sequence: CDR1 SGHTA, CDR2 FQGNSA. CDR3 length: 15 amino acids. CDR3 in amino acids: CASSLGASEPYEQYF. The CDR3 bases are TGTGCCAGCAGCTTAGGGGCTAGCGAACCCTACGAGCAGTACTTC.

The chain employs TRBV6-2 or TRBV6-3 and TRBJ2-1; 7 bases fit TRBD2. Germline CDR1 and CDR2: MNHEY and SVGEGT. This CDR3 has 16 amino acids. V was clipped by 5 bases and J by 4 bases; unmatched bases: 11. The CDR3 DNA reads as TGTGCCAGCAGTCAATTCGGGACTAACAATTACAATGAGCAGTTCTTC. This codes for CASSQFGTNNYNEQFF.

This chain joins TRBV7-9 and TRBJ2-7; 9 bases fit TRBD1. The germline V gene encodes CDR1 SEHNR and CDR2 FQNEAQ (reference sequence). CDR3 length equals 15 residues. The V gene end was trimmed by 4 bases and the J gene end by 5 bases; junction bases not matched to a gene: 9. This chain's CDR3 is CASSSNRGLRDEQYF. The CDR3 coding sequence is TGTGCCAGCAGCTCTAACAGGGGGCTAAGGGACGAGCAGTACTTC.

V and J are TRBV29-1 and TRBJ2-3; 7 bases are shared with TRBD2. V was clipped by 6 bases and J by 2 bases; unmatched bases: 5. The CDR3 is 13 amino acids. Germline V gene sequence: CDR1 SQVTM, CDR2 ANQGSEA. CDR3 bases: TGCAGCGTACGCGGGGGAGACACAGATACGCAGTATTTT. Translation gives CSVRGGDTDTQYF.

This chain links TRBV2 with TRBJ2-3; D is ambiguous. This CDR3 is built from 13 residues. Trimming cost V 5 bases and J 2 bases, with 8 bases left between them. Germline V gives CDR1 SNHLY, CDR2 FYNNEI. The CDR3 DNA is TGTGCCAGCAGTCGCAGCCACACAGATACGCAGTATTTT. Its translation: CASSRSHTDTQYF.

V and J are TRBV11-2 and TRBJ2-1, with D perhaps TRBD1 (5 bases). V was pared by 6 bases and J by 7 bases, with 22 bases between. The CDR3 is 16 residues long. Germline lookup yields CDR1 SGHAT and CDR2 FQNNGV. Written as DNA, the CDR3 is TGTGCCAGCAGGGGCAGGGTGTTTGAGCGTGCGAATGAGCAGTTCTTC. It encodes CASRGRVFERANEQFF.

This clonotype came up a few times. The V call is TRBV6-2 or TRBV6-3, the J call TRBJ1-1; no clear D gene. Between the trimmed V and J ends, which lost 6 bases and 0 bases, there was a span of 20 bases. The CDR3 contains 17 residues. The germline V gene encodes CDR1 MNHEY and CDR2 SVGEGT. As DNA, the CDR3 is TGTGCCAGCAGACCCGCCTCAGCCCGAAACGTGAACACTGAAGCTTTCTTT. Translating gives CASRPASARNVNTEAFF.

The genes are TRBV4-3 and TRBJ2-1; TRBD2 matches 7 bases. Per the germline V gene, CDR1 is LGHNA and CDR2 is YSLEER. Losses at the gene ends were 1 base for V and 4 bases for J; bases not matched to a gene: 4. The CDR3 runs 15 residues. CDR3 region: CASSQGGSLYNEQFF. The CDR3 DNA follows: TGCGCCAGCAGCCAAGGCGGGAGTCTTTACAATGAGCAGTTCTTC.

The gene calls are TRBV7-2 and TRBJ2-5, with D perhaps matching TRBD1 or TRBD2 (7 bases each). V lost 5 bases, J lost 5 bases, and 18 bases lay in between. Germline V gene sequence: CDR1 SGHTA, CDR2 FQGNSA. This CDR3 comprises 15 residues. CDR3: CASSPGGGLWETQYF. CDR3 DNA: TGTGCCAGCAGCCCAGGGGGGGGTCTGTGGGAGACCCAGTACTTC.

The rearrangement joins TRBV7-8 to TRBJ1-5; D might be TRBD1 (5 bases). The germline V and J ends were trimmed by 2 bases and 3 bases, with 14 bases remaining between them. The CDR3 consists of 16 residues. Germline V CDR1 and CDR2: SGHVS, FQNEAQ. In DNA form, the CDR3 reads TGTGCCAGCAGCTTATCGTGGACAAGAAACAATCAGCCCCAGCATTTT. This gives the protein CASSLSWTRNNQPQHF.

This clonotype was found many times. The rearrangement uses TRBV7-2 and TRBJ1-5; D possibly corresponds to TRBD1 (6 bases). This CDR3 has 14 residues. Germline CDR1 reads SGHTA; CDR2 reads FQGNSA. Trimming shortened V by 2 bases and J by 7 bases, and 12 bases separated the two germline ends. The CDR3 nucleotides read TGTGCCAGCAGCTTATTAGGGGGGGCCCAGCCCCAGCATTTT. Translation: CASSLLGGAQPQHF. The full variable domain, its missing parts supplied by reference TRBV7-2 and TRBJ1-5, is GAGVSQSPSNKVTEKGKDVELRCDPISGHTALYWYRQSLGQGLEFLIYFQGNSAPDKSGLPSDRFSAERTGGSVSTLTIQRTQQEDSAVYLCASSLLGGAQPQHFGDGTRLSIL.

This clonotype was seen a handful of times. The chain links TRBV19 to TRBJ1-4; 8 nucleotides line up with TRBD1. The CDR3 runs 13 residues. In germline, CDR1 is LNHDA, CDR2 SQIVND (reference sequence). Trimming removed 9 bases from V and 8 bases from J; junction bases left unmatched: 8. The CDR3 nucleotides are TGTGCCAGCCAACAGGGGGTCGGGGAAAAACTGTTTTTT. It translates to CASQQGVGEKLFF.

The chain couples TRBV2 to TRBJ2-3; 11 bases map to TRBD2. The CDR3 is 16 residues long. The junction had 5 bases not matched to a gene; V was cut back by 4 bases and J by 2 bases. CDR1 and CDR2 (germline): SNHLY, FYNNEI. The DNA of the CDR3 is TGTGCCAGCAGTGGGCTAGCGGGGGGTATCACAGATACGCAGTATTTT. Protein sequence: CASSGLAGGITDTQYF.

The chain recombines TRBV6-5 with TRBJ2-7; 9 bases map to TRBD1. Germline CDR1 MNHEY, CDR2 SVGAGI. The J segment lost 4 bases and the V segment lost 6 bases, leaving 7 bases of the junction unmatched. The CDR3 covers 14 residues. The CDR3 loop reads CASRRTGVWYEQYF. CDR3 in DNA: TGTGCCAGCAGACGGACAGGGGTCTGGTACGAGCAGTACTTC.

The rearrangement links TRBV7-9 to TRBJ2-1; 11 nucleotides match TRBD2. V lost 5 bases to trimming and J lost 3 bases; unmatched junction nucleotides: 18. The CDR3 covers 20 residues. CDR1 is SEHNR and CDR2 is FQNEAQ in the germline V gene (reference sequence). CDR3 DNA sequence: TGTGCCAGCAGCCCTAGAAGGGTCGGACTAGCGGGCCAGAACTACAATGAGCAGTTCTTC. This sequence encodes CASSPRRVGLAGQNYNEQFF.

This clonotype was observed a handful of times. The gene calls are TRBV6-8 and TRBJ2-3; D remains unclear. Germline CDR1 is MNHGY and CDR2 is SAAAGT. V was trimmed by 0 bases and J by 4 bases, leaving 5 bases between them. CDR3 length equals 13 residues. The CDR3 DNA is TGTGCCAGCAGTTACTCGGCCCCAGATACGCAGTATTTT. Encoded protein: CASSYSAPDTQYF.

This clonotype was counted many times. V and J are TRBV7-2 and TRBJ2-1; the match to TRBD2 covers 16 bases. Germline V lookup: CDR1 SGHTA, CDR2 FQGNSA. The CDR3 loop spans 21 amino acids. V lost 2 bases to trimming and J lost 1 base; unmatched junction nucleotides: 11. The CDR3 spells CASSLNGGLAGGPVSYNEQFF. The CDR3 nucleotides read TGTGCCAGCAGCTTAAACGGGGGACTAGCGGGGGGGCCTGTGTCCTACAATGAGCAGTTCTTC.

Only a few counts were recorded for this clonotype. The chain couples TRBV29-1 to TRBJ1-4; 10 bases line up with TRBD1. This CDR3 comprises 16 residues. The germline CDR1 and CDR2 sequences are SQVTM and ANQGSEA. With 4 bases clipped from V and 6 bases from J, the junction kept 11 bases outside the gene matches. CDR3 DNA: TGCAGCGTTGCCGGGACAGGGGCGCGGGGGGATGAAAAACTGTTTTTT. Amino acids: CSVAGTGARGDEKLFF.

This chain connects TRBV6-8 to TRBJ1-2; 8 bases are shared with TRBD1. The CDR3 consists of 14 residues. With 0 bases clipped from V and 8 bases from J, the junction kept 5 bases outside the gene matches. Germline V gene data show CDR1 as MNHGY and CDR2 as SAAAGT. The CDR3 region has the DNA TGTGCCAGCAGTTACTCGGACAGGGCGCAGGGCTACACCTTC. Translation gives CASSYSDRAQGYTF.

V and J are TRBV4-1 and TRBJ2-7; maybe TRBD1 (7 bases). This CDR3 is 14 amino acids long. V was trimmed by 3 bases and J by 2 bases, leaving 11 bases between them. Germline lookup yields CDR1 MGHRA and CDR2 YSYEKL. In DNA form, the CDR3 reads TGCGCCAGCAGCCAGGAGGGACAGACCTACGAGCAGTACTTC. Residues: CASSQEGQTYEQYF.

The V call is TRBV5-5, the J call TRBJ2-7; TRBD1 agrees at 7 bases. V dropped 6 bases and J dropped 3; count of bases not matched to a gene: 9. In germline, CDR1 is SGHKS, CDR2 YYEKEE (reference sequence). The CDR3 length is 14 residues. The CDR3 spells CASNRRSGGYEQYF. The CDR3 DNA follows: TGTGCCAGCAACAGAAGGTCAGGGGGCTACGAGCAGTACTTC.

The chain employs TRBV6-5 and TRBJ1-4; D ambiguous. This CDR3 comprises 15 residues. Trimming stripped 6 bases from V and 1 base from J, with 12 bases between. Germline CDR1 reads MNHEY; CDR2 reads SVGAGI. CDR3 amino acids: CASRPLTITNEKLFF. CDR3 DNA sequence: TGTGCCAGCAGACCACTGACAATAACTAATGAAAAACTGTTTTTT.

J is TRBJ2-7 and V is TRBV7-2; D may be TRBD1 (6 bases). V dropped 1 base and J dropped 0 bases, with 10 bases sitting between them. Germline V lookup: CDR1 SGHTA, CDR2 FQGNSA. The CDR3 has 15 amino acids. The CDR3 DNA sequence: TGTGCCAGCAGCTTAGAGGGGGTATCCTCCTACGAGCAGTACTTC. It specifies CASSLEGVSSYEQYF.

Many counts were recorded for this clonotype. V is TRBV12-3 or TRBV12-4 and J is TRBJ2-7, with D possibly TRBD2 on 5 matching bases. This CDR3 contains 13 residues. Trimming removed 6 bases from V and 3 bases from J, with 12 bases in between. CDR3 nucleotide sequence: TGTGCCAGCAGGCAAGGGAGACTCTACGAGCAGTACTTC. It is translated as CASRQGRLYEQYF.

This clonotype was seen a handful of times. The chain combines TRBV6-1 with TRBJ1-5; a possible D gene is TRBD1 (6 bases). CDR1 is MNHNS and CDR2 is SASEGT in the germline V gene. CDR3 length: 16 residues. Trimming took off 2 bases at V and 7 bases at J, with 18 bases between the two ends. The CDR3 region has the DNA TGTGCCAGCAGTGAATTTAGTCAGGGGACGCGACAGCCCCAGCATTTT. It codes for CASSEFSQGTRQPQHF.

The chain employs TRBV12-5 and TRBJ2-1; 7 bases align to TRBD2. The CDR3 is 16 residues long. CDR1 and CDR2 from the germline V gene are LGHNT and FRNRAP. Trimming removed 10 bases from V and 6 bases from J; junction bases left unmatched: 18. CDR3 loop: CATTGPGLPFANEQFF. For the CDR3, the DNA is TGTGCTACAACGGGTCCGGGACTACCCTTCGCCAATGAGCAGTTCTTC.

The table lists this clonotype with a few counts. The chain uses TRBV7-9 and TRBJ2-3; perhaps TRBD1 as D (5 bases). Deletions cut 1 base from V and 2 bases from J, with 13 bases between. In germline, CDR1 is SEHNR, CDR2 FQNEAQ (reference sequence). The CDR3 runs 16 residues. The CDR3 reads CASSLGNRRPTDTQYF. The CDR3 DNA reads TGTGCCAGCAGCTTAGGAAACAGGCGTCCCACAGATACGCAGTATTTT.

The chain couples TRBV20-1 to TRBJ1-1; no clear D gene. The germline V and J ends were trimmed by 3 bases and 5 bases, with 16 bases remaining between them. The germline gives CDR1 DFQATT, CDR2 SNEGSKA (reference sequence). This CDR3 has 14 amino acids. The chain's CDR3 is CSARGDPWRTEAFF. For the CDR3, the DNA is TGCAGTGCTAGGGGAGATCCATGGCGGACTGAAGCTTTCTTT.

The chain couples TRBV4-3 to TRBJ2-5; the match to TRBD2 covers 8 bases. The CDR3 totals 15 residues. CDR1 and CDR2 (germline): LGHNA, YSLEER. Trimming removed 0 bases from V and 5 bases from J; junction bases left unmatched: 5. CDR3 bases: TGCGCCAGCAGCCAAGATCGGGGGGGGGGTGAGACCCAGTACTTC. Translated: CASSQDRGGGETQYF.

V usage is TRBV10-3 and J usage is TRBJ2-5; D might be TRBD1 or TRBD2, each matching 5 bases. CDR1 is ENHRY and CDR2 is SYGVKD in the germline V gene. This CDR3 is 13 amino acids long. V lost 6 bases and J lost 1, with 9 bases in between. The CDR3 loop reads CAIRDGTQETQYF. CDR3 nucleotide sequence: TGTGCCATCAGGGACGGGACCCAAGAGACCCAGTACTTC.

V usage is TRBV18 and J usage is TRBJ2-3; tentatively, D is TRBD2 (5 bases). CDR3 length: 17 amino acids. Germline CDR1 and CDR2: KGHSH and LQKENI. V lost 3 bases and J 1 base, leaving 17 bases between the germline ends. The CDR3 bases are TGTGCCAGCTCACCGAAGGTACCGGACTTGGGCACAGATACGCAGTATTTT. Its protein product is CASSPKVPDLGTDTQYF.

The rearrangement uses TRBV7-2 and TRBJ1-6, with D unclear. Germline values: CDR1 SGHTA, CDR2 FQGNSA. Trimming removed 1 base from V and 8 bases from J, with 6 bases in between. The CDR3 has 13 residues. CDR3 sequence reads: CASSLVEDSPLHF. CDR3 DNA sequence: TGTGCCAGCAGCTTAGTTGAGGATTCACCCCTCCACTTT.